This T cell receptor beta chain was documented in a study of blood T cell repertoires in COVID-19. Germline assignment: CDR1 SGHVT and CDR2 SQSDAQ. Trimming took 5 bases from V and 0 from J; bases not matched to a gene: 8. This CDR3 has 16 amino acids. Clones were read by immunoSEQ multiplex PCR, and TCRdb kept only the in-frame ones, dropping some. The sample lists more than 130,000 clones, 87% occurring once. The sequenced sample consisted of peripheral blood. The TCR was taken from a woman aged 40-49 years with acute or convalescent COVID-19. The chain carries TRBV7-4 and TRBJ1-1; 8 nucleotides line up with TRBD1. CDR3 protein: CASSPTGDILNTEAFF. The CDR3 DNA reads TGTGCCAGCAGCCCGACAGGGGACATATTGAACACTGAAGCTTTCTTT.